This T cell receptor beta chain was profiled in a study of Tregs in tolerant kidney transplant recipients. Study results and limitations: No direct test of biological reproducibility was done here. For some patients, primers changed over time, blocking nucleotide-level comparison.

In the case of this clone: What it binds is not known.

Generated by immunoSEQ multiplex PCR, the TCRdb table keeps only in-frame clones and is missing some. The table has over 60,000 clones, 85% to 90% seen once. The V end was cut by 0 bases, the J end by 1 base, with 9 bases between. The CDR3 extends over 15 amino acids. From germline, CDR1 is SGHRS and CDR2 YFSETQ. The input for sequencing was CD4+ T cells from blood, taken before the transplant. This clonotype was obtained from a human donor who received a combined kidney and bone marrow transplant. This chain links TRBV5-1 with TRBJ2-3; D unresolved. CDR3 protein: CASSLAQVGTDTQYF. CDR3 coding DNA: TGCGCCAGCAGCTTGGCCCAGGTTGGCACAGATACGCAGTATTTT. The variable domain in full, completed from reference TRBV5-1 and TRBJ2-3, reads KAGVTQTPRYLIKTRGQQVTLSCSPISGHRSVSWYQQTPGQGLQFLFEYFSETQRNKGNFPGRFSGRQFSNSRSEMNVSTLELGDSALYLCASSLAQVGTDTQYFGPGTRLTVL.